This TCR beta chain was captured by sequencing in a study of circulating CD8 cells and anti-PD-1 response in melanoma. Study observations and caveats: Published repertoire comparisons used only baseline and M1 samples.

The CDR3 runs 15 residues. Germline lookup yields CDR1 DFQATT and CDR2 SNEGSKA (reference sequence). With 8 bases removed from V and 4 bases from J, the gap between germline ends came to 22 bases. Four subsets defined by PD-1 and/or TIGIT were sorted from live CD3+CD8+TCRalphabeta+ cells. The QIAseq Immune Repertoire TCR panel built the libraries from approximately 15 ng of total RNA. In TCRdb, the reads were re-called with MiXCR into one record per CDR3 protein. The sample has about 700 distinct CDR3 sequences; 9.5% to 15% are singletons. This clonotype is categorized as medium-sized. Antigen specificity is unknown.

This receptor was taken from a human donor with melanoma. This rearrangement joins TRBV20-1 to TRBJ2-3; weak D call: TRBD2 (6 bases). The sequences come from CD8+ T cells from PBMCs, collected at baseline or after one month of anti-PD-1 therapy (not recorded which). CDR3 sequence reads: CSPPRRRGLPDTQYF. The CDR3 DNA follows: TGCAGTCCCCCTAGGAGGCGGGGACTTCCAGATACGCAGTATTTT.